Given below is one TCR beta chain in context. The table lists this clone with a count of one. It has no known antigen specificity. No base quality information exists; no much larger clone differs at one position. The CDR3 goes from the cysteine to the phenylalanine over 15 residues. The kept DNA is CDR3 alone, 45 bases in frame from the first base. This sample was taken from a study of blood T cell repertoires in COVID-19 (dated by TCRdb to 2020 to 2021). About the full investigation: The collaborator samples originated in the United States, Italy and Spain and spanned the acute and convalescent phases of COVID-19. The prospective study material was composed of cDNA or gDNA derived from T cells, B-cell-depleted T cells, or PBMCs. Subjects who had been exposed to COVID-19, were actively infected with it, or had recovered from it provided the deeply sampled blood TCRbeta repertoires that made up the dataset. The repertoires were made available in a free public database intended to serve as a resource for research on the immune response to SARS-CoV-2. Samples came from the ongoing ImmuneRACE study (first 160 participants) plus 1,254 subjects from 6 global collaborators. Sample metadata almost always included a de-identified subject ID, COVID-19 status, age in years and sex. Where available, HLA class I and class II types were obtained from metadata supplied by the sample provider rather than from assay-based typing. Study-wide conclusions, independent of this receptor: The quantity of clinical and demographic metadata differed by source and by participant and was supplied without curation.

TCRbeta CDR3 regions were amplified from genomic DNA using the immunoSEQ Assay, a bias-controlled multiplex PCR. The original pipeline was this. Within the assay, amplification of reference gene primers was used to estimate how many nucleated cells each sample contained. To quantify the absolute abundance of each unique TCRbeta CDR3 rearrangement, sequence reads were collapsed and filtered. For each sample, productive Simpson clonality was calculated as the square root of Simpson's diversity index across productive rearrangements. TCRdb took over this immuneACCESS table, retaining in-frame rearrangements with V and J assigned. Such tables are incomplete; in checked studies, under half of the missing clones stem from an unresolved V gene, and the remainder is unexplained. The DNA gave D and trimming, while V, J and clone size come from that table. Recorded for this sample are approximately 42,000 clones; around 75% of them occurred a single time. Of the sample, approximately 62% is held by the ten largest clones.

The collaborating institutions used their own protocols to collect whole blood in K2EDTA tubes. For TCRbeta analysis, collaborator samples were shipped as frozen whole blood, as isolated PBMCs, or as DNA extracted from either sample type. What was sequenced was peripheral blood. This chain is built from TRBV21-1 and TRBJ2-5; the D call in the table, TRBD2, was not verified against the DNA. TRBV21-1 is listed as a pseudogene. The source is a man aged 80 or over with acute or convalescent COVID-19. Here is the DNA: TGTGCCAGCAGCAAAGAAGCGGGGGCCCAAGAGACCCAGTACTTC. Its protein is CASSKEAGAQETQYF.